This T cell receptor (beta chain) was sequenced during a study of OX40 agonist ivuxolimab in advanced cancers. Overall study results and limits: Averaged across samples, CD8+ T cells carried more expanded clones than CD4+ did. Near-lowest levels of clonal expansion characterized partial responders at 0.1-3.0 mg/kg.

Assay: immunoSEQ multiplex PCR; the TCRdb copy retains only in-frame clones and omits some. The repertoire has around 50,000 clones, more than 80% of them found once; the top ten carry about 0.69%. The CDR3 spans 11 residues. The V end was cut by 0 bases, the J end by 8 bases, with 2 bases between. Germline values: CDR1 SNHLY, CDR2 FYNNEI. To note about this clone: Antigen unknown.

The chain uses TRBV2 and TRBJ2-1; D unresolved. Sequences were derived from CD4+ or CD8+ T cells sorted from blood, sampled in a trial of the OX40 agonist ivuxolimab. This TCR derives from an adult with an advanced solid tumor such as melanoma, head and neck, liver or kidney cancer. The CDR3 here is CASSEAYEQFF. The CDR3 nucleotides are TGTGCCAGCAGTGAAGCGTATGAGCAGTTCTTC.